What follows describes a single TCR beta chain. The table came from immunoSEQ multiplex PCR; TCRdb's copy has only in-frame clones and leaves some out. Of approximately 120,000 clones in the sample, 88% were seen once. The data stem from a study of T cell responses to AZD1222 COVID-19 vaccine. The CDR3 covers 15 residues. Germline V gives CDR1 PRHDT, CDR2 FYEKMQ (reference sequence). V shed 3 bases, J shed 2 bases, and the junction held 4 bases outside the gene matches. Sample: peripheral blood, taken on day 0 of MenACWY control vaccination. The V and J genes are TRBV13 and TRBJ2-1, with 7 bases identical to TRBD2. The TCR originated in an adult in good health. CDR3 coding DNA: TGTGCCAGCAGCTTGGGGCTAGCGGCCTACAATGAGCAGTTCTTC. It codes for CASSLGLAAYNEQFF.